This is a list of T cell receptor beta chains from one sample in a study of human T cells and chemical hapten exposure. MiXCR was run by TCRdb on the RACE reads, yielding one entry per CDR3 protein. The top ten hold around 3% of the sample, which has approximately 97,000 distinct CDR3 sequences, over 9.5% seen once. The specimen was whole blood, collected in connection with sensitization to the hapten diphenylcyclopropenone (DPC). Receptors originate from a woman aged 40 to 55 with alopecia areata. Some clones in this sample may be carry-over from other donors' samples. CDR3s include the opening cysteine and the closing phenylalanine or tryptophan. Where a row states a size, it is once, few, many or the class of an expanded clone; other rows omit it.

clone size: many; J gene: TRBJ2-1; V gene: TRBV7-3; CDR3 protein: CASSLRSGTGYNEQFF
clone size: many; J gene: TRBJ1-2; V gene: TRBV12-3/TRBV12-4; CDR3 protein: CASRLRGQGTYGYTF
clone size: few; J gene: TRBJ1-1; V gene: TRBV30; CDR3 protein: CAWNGVLSTEAFF
clone size: few; J gene: TRBJ2-1; V gene: TRBV5-1; CDR3 protein: CASRYLAGAEGEQFF
clone size: few; J gene: TRBJ2-3; V gene: TRBV7-2; CDR3 protein: CASTRRDTQYF
clone size: many; J gene: TRBJ2-7; V gene: TRBV25-1; CDR3 protein: CASTGFYEQYF
clone size: NA; J gene: TRBJ2-5; V gene: TRBV6-1; CDR3 protein: CASSVGTRISGETQYF
clone size: few; J gene: TRBJ2-1; V gene: TRBV18; CDR3 protein: CASSPSTSGGPNEQFF
clone size: many; J gene: TRBJ2-2; V gene: TRBV18; CDR3 protein: CASSPPISGTGGELFF
clone size: NA; J gene: TRBJ1-2; V gene: TRBV7-2; CDR3 protein: CASSMRQGRPGGYTF
clone size: many; J gene: TRBJ2-7; V gene: TRBV6-9; CDR3 protein: CAGGRHEQYF
clone size: many; J gene: TRBJ1-2; V gene: TRBV28; CDR3 protein: CASSLSSQGRGGYTF
clone size: NA; J gene: TRBJ2-1; V gene: TRBV11-2; CDR3 protein: CASSSQRGNEQFF
clone size: many; J gene: TRBJ2-7; V gene: TRBV4-2; CDR3 protein: CASSQGARLAVYEQYF
clone size: NA; J gene: TRBJ1-6; V gene: TRBV7-2; CDR3 protein: CASSLGGRYNSPLHF
clone size: many; J gene: TRBJ2-5; V gene: TRBV23-1; CDR3 protein: CAGLRDKQETQYF
clone size: many; J gene: TRBJ2-2; V gene: TRBV5-4; CDR3 protein: CASTLDPGTGELFF
clone size: NA; J gene: TRBJ2-1; V gene: TRBV9; CDR3 protein: CASSVTGPNEQFF
clone size: NA; J gene: TRBJ1-5; V gene: TRBV7-2; CDR3 protein: CASSLGAFQPQHF
clone size: many; J gene: TRBJ2-2; V gene: TRBV28; CDR3 protein: CASSFGQGPLLFTNTGELFF
clone size: many; J gene: TRBJ1-2; V gene: TRBV29-1; CDR3 protein: CSVDGGTTYGYTF
clone size: once; J gene: TRBJ2-4; V gene: TRBV5-4; CDR3 protein: CASSARRERAKNIQYF
clone size: NA; J gene: TRBJ2-7; V gene: TRBV7-2; CDR3 protein: CASSPRTRGYEQYF
clone size: few; J gene: TRBJ2-1; V gene: TRBV2; CDR3 protein: CASSEPPKGQNEQFF
clone size: many; J gene: TRBJ2-5; V gene: TRBV28; CDR3 protein: CASTTGASQETQYF
clone size: many; J gene: TRBJ1-2; V gene: TRBV12-3/TRBV12-4; CDR3 protein: CASSPDRGRGGYTF